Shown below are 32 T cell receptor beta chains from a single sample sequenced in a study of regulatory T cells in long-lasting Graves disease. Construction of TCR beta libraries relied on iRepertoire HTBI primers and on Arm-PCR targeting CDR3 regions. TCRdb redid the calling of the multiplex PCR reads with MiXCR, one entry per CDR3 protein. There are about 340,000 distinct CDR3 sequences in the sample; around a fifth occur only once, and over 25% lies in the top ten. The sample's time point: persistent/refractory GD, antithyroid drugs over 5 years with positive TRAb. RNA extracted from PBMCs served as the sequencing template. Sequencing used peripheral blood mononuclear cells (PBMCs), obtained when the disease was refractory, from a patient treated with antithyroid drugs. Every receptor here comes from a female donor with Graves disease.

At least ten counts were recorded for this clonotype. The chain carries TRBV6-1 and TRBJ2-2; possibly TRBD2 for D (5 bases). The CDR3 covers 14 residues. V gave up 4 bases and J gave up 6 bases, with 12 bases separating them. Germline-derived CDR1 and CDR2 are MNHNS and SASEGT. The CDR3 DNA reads TGTGCCAGCAGTGGCTCGTGGGGAGCCGGGGAGCTGTTTTTT. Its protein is CASSGSWGAGELFF.

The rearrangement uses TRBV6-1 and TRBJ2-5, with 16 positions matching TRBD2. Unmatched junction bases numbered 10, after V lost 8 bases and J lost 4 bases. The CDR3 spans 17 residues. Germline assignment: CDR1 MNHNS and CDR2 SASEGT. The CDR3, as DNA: TGTGCCAGCGGCAAGGGACTAGCGGGAGGGCCCGGAGAGACCCAGTACTTC. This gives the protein CASGKGLAGGPGETQYF.

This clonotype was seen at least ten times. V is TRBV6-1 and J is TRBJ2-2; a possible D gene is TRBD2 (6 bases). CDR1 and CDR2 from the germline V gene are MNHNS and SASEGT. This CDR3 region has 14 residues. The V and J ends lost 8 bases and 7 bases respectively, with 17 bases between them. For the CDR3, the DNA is TGTGCCAGCGGAGGGACCCATCGGGACGGGGAGCTGTTTTTT. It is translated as CASGGTHRDGELFF.

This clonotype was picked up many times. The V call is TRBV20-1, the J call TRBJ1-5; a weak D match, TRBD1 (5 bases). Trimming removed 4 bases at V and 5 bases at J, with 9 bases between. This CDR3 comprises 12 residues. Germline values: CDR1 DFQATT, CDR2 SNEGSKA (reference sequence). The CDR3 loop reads CSATRGYQPQHF. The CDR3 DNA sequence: TGCAGTGCTACGAGGGGTTATCAGCCCCAGCATTTT.

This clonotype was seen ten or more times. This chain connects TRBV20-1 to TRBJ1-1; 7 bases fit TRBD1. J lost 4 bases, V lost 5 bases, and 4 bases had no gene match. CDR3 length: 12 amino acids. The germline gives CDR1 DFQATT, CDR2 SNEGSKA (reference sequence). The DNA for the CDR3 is TGCAGTGCTGAAAGACAGGGCACTGAAGCTTTCTTT. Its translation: CSAERQGTEAFF.

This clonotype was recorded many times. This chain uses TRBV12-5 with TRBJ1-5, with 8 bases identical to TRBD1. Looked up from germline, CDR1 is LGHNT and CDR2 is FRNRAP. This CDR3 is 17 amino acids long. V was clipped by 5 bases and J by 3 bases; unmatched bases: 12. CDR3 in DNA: TGTGCTAGTGGTCGTACAGGGGGGACGGGGGTCAATCAGCCCCAGCATTTT. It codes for CASGRTGGTGVNQPQHF.

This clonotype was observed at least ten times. CDR3: CASSPSPYRAQETQYF. Written as DNA, the CDR3 is TGTGCCAGCTCACCCTCACCTTACAGAGCGCAAGAGACCCAGTACTTC. The chain has TRBV18 and TRBJ2-5; D is uncertain. The CDR3 runs 16 residues. V lost 3 bases to trimming and J lost 2 bases, with 16 bases between them. Looked up from germline, CDR1 is KGHSH and CDR2 is LQKENI.

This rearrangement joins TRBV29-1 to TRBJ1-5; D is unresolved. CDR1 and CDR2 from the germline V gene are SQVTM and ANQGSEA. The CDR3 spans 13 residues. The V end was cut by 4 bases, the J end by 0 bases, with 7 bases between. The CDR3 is CSVVSHSNQPQHF. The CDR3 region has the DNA TGCAGCGTTGTGTCACATAGCAATCAGCCCCAGCATTTT.

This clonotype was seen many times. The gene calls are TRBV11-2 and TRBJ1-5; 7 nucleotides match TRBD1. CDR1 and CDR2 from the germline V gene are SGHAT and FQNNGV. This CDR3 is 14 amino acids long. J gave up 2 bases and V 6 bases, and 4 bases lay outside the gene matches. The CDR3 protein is CASRQGLGNQPQHF. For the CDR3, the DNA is TGTGCCAGCAGACAGGGGCTCGGCAATCAGCCCCAGCATTTT.

The CDR3, as DNA: TGTGCCAGCAGTTACTCGGGGTCCGCCGCCAAAAACATTCAGTACTTC. Protein sequence: CASSYSGSAAKNIQYF. This chain joins TRBV6-5 and TRBJ2-4; D is unresolved. The germline V gene encodes CDR1 MNHEY and CDR2 SVGAGI. The CDR3 is 16 residues long. Between the trimmed V and J ends, which lost 0 bases and 1 base, there was a span of 10 bases.

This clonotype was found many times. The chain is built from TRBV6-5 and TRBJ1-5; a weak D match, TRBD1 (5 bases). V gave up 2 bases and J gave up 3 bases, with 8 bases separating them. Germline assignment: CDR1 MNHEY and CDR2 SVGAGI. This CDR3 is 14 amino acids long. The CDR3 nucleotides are TGTGCCAGCAGTTACGGGGGTTACAATCAGCCCCAGCATTTT. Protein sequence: CASSYGGYNQPQHF.

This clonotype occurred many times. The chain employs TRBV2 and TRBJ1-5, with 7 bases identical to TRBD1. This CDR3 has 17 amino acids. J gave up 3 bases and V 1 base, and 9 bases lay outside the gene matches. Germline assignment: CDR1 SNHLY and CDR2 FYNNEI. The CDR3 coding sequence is TGTGCCAGCAGTGAAGTTGGTGGAGGGGGCATCAATCAGCCCCAGCATTTT. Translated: CASSEVGGGGINQPQHF.

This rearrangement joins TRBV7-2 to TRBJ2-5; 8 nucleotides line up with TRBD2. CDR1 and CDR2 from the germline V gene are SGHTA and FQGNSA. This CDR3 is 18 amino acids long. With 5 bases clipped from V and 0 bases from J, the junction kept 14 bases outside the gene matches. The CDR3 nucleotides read TGTGCCAGCAGCCTCCTGACAGGCGGGGGGATGTACCAAGAGACCCAGTACTTC. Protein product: CASSLLTGGGMYQETQYF.

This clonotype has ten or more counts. Written as DNA, the CDR3 is TGTGCCAGCCTGTCTGGACAGTACTATGGCTACACCTTC. Translated: CASLSGQYYGYTF. The rearrangement links TRBV2 to TRBJ1-2, with a weak D call TRBD1 (6 bases). Trimming cost V 8 bases and J 3 bases, with 13 bases left between them. The germline V gene has CDR1 SNHLY and CDR2 FYNNEI. This CDR3 has 13 amino acids.

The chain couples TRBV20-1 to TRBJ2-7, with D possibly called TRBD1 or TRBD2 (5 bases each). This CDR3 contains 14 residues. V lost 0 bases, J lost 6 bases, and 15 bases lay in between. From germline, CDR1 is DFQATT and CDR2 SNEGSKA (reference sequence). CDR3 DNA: TGCAGTGCTAGAGAGGGGCCTCGAGGGGCCGAGCAGTACTTC. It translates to CSAREGPRGAEQYF.

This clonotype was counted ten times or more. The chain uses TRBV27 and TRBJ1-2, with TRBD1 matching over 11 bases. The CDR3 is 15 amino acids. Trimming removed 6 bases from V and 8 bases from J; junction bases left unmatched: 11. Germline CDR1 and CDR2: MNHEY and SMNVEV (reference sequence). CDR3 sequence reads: CASSLSTGTGGGYTF. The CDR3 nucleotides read TGTGCCAGCAGCCTATCAACCGGGACAGGGGGAGGCTACACCTTC.

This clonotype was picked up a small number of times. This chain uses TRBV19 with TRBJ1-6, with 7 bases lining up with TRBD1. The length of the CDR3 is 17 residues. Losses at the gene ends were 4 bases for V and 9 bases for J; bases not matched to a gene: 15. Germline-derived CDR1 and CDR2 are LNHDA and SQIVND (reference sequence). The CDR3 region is CASSTWGQSEVGSPLHF. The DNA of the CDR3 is TGTGCCAGTAGTACCTGGGGACAGTCCGAAGTTGGTTCACCCCTCCACTTT.

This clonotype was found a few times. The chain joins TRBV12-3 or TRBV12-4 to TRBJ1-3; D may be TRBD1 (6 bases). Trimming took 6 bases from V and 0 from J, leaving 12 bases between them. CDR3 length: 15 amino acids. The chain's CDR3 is CASRETGLSGNTIYF. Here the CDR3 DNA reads TGTGCCAGCAGGGAAACAGGGCTCTCTGGAAACACCATATATTTT.

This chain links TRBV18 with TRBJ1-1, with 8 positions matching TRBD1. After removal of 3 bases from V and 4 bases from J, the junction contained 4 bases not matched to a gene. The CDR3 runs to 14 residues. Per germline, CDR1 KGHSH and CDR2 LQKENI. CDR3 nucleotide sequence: TGTGCCAGCTCACCCAGGGGGCGGATCACTGAAGCTTTCTTT. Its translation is CASSPRGRITEAFF.

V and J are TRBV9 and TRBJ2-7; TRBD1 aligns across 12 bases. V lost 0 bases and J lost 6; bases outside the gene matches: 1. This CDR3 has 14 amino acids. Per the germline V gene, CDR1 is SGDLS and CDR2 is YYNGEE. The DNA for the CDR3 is TGTGCCAGCAGCGTAGGGGGACAGGGGGCCGAGCAGTACTTC. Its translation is CASSVGGQGAEQYF.

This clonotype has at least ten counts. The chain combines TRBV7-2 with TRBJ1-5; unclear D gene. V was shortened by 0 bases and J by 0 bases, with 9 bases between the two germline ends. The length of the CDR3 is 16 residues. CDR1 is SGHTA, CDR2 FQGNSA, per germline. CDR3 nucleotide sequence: TGTGCCAGCAGCTTAGCGGGGAGGTTTAGCAATCAGCCCCAGCATTTT. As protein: CASSLAGRFSNQPQHF.

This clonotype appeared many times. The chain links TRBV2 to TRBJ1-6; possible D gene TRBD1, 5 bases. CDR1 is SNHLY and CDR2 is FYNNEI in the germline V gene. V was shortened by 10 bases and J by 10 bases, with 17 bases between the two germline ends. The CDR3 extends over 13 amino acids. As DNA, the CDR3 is TGTGCCACCCGCCCCCAGGGTAACTCACCCCTCCACTTT. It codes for CATRPQGNSPLHF.

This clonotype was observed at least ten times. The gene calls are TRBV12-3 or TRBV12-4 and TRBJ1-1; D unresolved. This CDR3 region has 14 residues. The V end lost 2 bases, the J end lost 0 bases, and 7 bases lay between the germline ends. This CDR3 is CASSLRQLNTEAFF. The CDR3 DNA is TGTGCCAGCAGTTTACGGCAGTTGAACACTGAAGCTTTCTTT.

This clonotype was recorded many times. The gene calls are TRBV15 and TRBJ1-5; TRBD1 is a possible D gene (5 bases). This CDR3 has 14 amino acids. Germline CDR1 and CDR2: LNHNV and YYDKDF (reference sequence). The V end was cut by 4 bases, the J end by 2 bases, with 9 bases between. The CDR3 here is CATSIPGRNQPQHF. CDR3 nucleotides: TGTGCCACCAGCATACCGGGACGCAATCAGCCCCAGCATTTT.

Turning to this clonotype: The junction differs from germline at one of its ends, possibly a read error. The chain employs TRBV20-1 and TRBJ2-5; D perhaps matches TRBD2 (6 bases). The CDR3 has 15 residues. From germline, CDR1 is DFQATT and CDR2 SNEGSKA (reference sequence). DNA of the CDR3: TGCAGTGCTCGCCGCGTAGGGAGGATGCAAGAGGCCCAGTACTTC. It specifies CSARRVGRMQEAQYF.

In DNA form, the CDR3 reads TGTGCCAGCGGACTGGACAGAACCTACGAGCAGTACTTC. Amino acid sequence: CASGLDRTYEQYF. V gene TRBV27 combines with J gene TRBJ2-7; maybe TRBD1 (6 bases). Germline CDR1 is MNHEY and CDR2 is SMNVEV (reference sequence). Trimming removed 8 bases at V and 2 bases at J, with 13 bases between. The CDR3 totals 13 residues.

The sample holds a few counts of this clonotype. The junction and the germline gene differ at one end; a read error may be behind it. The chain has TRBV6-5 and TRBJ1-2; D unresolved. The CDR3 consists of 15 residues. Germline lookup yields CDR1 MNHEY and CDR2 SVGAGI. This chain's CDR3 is CASNYLVEAHYGYTF. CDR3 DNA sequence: TGTGCCAGCAATTACCTCGTCGAGGCGCACTATGGCTACACCTTC.

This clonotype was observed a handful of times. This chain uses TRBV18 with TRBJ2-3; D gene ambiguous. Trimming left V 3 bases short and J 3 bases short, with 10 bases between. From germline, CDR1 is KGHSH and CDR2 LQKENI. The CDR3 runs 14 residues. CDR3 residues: CASSPPTHTDTQYF. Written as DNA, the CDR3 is TGTGCCAGCTCACCCCCAACCCATACAGATACGCAGTATTTT.

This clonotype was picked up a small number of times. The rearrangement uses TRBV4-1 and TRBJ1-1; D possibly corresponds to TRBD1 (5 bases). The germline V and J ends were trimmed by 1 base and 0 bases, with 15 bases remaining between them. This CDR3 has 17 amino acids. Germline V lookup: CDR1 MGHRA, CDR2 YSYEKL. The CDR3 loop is CASSQARAGNLNTEAFF. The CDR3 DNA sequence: TGCGCCAGCAGCCAAGCCCGCGCAGGGAATCTGAACACTGAAGCTTTCTTT.

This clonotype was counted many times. In nucleotides, the CDR3 is TGTGCCAGCGGGCAGGGGGGTCAGAAAGCTTTCTTT. Translating gives CASGQGGQKAFF. V and J are TRBV7-8 and TRBJ1-1; 7 nucleotides match TRBD1. J was trimmed by 9 bases and V by 8 bases; bases with no gene match: 9. Germline CDR1 and CDR2: SGHVS and FQNEAQ. This CDR3 spans 12 amino acids.

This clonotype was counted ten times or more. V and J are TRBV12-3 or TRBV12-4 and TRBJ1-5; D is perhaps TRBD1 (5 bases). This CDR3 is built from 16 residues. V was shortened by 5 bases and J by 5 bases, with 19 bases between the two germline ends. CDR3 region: CASSPPPTGPHQPQHF. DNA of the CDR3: TGTGCCAGCAGTCCCCCCCCCACAGGTCCACATCAGCCCCAGCATTTT.

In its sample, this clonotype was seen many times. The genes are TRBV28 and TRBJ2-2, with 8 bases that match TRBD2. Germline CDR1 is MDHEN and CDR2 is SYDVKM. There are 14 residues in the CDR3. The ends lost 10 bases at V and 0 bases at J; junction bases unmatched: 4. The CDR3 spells CATKRGTNTGELFF. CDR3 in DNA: TGTGCCACCAAGCGGGGGACGAACACCGGGGAGCTGTTTTTT.